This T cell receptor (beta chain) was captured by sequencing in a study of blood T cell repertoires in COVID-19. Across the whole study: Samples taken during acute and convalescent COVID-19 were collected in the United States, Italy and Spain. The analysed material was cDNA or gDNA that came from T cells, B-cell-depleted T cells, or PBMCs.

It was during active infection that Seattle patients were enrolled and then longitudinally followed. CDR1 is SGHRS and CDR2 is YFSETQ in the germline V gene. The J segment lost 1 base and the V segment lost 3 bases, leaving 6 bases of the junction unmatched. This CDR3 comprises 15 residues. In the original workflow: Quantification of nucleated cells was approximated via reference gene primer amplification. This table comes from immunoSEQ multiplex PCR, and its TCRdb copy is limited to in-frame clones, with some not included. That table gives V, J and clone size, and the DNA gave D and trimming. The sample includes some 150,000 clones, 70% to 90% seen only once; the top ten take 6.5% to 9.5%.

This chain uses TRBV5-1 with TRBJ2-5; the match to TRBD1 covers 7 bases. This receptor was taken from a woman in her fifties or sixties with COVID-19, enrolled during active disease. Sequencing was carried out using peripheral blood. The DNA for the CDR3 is TGCGCCAGCAGCTGGGCGACAGGGCTCCAAGAGACCCAGTACTTC. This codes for CASSWATGLQETQYF.